This TCR beta chain derives from a study of radiation and T cells in renal cell carcinoma. Study-level information: Nephrectomy followed 15 Gy stereotactic body radiation by 4 weeks. Study-wide results and caveats: Top tumor clonotypes rose in blood 2 weeks post-radiation, then contracted.

Using immunoSEQ multiplex PCR, the repertoire was profiled, and TCRdb retains in-frame clones only, with some absent. In the table there are tens of thousands of clones, 82% of which are singletons. The CDR3 runs to 13 residues. Germline V CDR1 and CDR2: MNHEY, SMNVEV (reference sequence). The V end lost 6 bases, the J end lost 5 bases, and 11 bases lay between the germline ends. Time point indicated: baseline pretreatment blood. The treatment: 15 Gy SBRT to primary tumor, nephrectomy 4 weeks later. On this clone: What it recognizes is unknown.

This material consisted of blood, taken from a patient whose treatment included radiotherapy and nephrectomy. The receptor's source is a man between 60 and 75 years old with renal cell carcinoma. The chain recombines TRBV27 with TRBJ2-1, with a weak D call TRBD1 (5 bases). Here the CDR3 reads CASSLVQDNEQFF. Written as DNA, the CDR3 is TGTGCCAGCAGCCTCGTACAGGACAATGAGCAGTTCTTC.